This is a list of T cell receptor beta chains from one sample in a study of T cells in Graves' hyperthyroidism and ophthalmopathy. MiXCR, run by TCRdb on the multiplex PCR reads, gives a single entry per CDR3 protein. This table holds about 520,000 distinct CDR3 sequences, approximately 25% found once. The sequenced sample consisted of blood. These receptors were collected from a woman aged 30 to 39 with Graves' ophthalmopathy. Each CDR3 is given with its conserved first and last residue. D genes are given only for firm matches. The listing skips clone size in some rows; elsewhere it reads once, few, many or a size class.

CDR3nt	CDR3aa	abundance	d_gene	v_gene	j_gene
TGTGCCATCAGTGAAGGGGTCGTCTCCTATATCACCGGGGAGCTGTTTTTT	CAISEGVVSYITGELFF	-	-	TRBV10-3	TRBJ2-2
TGTGCCAGCAGCCCAGTTACTGAAGCTTTCTTT	CASSPVTEAFF	many	-	TRBV13	TRBJ1-1
TGTGCCAGCAGCTTACAGAAAACAGACCAGCCCCAGCATTTT	CASSLQKTDQPQHF	many	-	TRBV27	TRBJ1-5
TGTGCCAGCAGCAACTCAGGGGGCCTTGGCTACACCTTC	CASSNSGGLGYTF	-	TRBD1	TRBV25-1	TRBJ1-2
TGTGCCAGCAGTTTGGACAGGTCAAGCTACGAGCAGTACTTC	CASSLDRSSYEQYF	many	TRBD1	TRBV7-9	TRBJ2-7
TGTGCCAGCAGCTACGGACAGGGGATTTCTCTCGAGCAGTACTTC	CASSYGQGISLEQYF	-	TRBD1	TRBV6-5	TRBJ2-7
TGTGCCAGCAGCTTCGTACAGGGGATCGACACCGGGGAGCTGTTTTTT	CASSFVQGIDTGELFF	many	TRBD1	TRBV7-8	TRBJ2-2
TGCGCCAGCAGCCAGAGTTCAGGGGGCCCACTTTCCTACGAGCAGTACTTC	CASSQSSGGPLSYEQYF	many	TRBD1	TRBV4-3	TRBJ2-7
TGTGCCACCAGTGATTCCCAAGGGCGCAGGGAGCTGTTTTTT	CATSDSQGRRELFF	many	-	TRBV24-1	TRBJ2-2
TGTGCCAACAGTGGCCTGGAAGACCAGTACTTC	CANSGLEDQYF	-	-	TRBV25-1	TRBJ2-5
TGTGCCAGCAGTACTTCAAGTGGGGAGACCCAGTACTTC	CASSTSSGETQYF	-	-	TRBV11-2	TRBJ2-5
TGTGCCAGCAGCTTGACGGGGGACCAAGAGACCCAGTACTTC	CASSLTGDQETQYF	many	-	TRBV11-2	TRBJ2-5
TGTGCCAGCTCACCCGACAGAGTTGTGCTCCAAGAGACCCAGTACTTC	CASSPDRVVLQETQYF	many	-	TRBV18	TRBJ2-5
TGCAGCGCAAAACTGCCCGGGGACAGGAACACCGGGGAGCTGTTTTTT	CSAKLPGDRNTGELFF	many	TRBD1	TRBV20-1	TRBJ2-2
TGCAGTGTTAGATCTAGCGGCGAGCAGTACTTC	CSVRSSGEQYF	once	TRBD2	TRBV20-1	TRBJ2-7
TGTGCCAGCAGTTCCTTCGCCACTAGGTCTGGCTACACCTTC	CASSSFATRSGYTF	many	-	TRBV12-3/TRBV12-4	TRBJ1-2
TGTGCCAGCAGCCCATTCCAGGGGTACGAGCAGTACTTC	CASSPFQGYEQYF	-	-	TRBV3-1	TRBJ2-7
TGCGCCAGCAGTGGAGGGAAGGGCCGGACTGAAGCTTTCTTT	CASSGGKGRTEAFF	many	-	TRBV10-2	TRBJ1-1
TGCGCCAGCAGCTTGGGGCACAGCATGAACACTGAAGCTTTCTTT	CASSLGHSMNTEAFF	many	-	TRBV5-1	TRBJ1-1
TGTGCCATCAGTGATAACAGTAAGACCCAGTACTTC	CAISDNSKTQYF	many	-	TRBV10-3	TRBJ2-5
TGCAGTGCTGAGGACAGGGGCCGGCTTCACTATGGCTACACCTTC	CSAEDRGRLHYGYTF	-	TRBD1	TRBV20-1	TRBJ1-2
TGTGCCAGCAGTTCCCCGCCGAGTGGAGGCTATGGCTACACCTTC	CASSSPPSGGYGYTF	many	-	TRBV6-2/TRBV6-3	TRBJ1-2
TGTGCCAGCGGAGGGGACCTTAACACTGAAGCTTTCTTT	CASGGDLNTEAFF	many	-	TRBV2	TRBJ1-1
TGTGCCAGCAGCTTAATGGCGGGGTCTTCGGGCAAGCCCTACGAGCAGTACTTC	CASSLMAGSSGKPYEQYF	-	-	TRBV11-1	TRBJ2-7
TGCAGCGTTCCCCGGGCGTATGGCTACACCTTC	CSVPRAYGYTF	many	-	TRBV29-1	TRBJ1-2